Reported below is one TCR beta chain. The target antigen is unknown. The data belong to a study of OX40 agonist ivuxolimab in advanced cancers. Overall study findings and caveats: At 0.1 to 3.0 mg/kg, clonal expansion of CD4+ and CD8+ blood T cells had occurred by week 6.

Produced via immunoSEQ multiplex PCR; TCRdb's table is partial and in-frame only. Here the sample spans 45,000 to 50,000 clones, approximately 89% being singletons. In germline, CDR1 is MNHEY, CDR2 SMNVEV (reference sequence). This CDR3 is built from 15 residues. V dropped 2 bases and J dropped 5; count of bases not matched to a gene: 2. The sample in question was CD4+ or CD8+ T cells sorted from blood, obtained in a trial of the OX40 agonist ivuxolimab. This clonotype was sampled from an adult with an advanced solid tumor such as melanoma, head and neck, liver or kidney cancer. V is TRBV27 and J is TRBJ2-1, with TRBD1 matching 11 bases. The CDR3 DNA sequence: TGTGCCAGCAGTTTAGGGACAGGGGGGGACAATGAGCAGTTCTTC. It yields the protein CASSLGTGGDNEQFF.